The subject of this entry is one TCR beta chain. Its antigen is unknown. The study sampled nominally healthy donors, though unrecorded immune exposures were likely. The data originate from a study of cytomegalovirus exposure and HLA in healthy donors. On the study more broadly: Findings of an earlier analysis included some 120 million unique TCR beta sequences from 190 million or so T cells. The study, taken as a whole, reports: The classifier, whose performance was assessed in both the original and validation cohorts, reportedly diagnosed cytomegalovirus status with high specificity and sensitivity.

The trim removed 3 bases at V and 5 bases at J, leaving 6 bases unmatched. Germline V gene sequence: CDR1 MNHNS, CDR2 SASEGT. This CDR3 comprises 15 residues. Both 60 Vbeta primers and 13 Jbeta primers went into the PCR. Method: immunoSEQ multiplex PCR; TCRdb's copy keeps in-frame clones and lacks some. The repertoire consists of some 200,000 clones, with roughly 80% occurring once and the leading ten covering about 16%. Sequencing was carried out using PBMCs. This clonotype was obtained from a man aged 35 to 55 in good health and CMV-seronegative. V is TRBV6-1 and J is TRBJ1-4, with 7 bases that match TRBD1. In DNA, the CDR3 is TGTGCCAGCAGTGATTTTTCCAGGGGGAATGAAAAACTGTTTTTT. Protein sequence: CASSDFSRGNEKLFF.